The 14 T cell receptor beta chains in this list originate from one sample, sequenced in a study of TIL therapy for anti-PD-1-resistant metastatic lung cancer. Sequencing used immunoSEQ v3. Profiling relied on immunoSEQ multiplex PCR, and the TCRdb table lists in-frame clones only, not all of them. There are about 48,000 clones in the sample; less than 75% occur only once, and roughly 6% lies in the top ten. This sample's time point: pre-treatment sample, taken before nivolumab and TIL therapy. The tumor samples were excised metastases, mostly pleural nodules or supraclavicular lymph nodes. The input for sequencing was tumor tissue, taken at baseline. All receptors come from a person between 25 and 80 years old with non-small cell lung cancer.

The chain joins TRBV19 to TRBJ1-4, with D maybe TRBD1 (6 bases). The CDR3 length is 13 residues. Deletions cut 6 bases from V and 8 bases from J, with 13 bases between. The germline gives CDR1 LNHDA, CDR2 SQIVND (reference sequence). The chain's CDR3 is CASRQGTREKLFF. The CDR3 nucleotides are TGTGCCAGTAGACAGGGCACGAGGGAAAAACTGTTTTTT.

V is TRBV19 and J is TRBJ2-5; D possibly corresponds to TRBD1 (6 bases). This CDR3 region has 15 residues. CDR1 is LNHDA and CDR2 is SQIVND in the germline V gene (reference sequence). V was shortened by 1 base and J by 1 base, with 10 bases between the two germline ends. The DNA of the CDR3 is TGTGCCAGTAGTATAGGAAGCAGGGGCCAAGAGACCCAGTACTTC. It is translated as CASSIGSRGQETQYF.

The V call is TRBV5-1, the J call TRBJ1-3; a weak D match, TRBD1 (5 bases). CDR1 SGHRS and CDR2 YFSETQ come from the germline V gene. The CDR3 contains 16 residues. V was trimmed by 4 bases and J by 0 bases, leaving 14 bases between them. The CDR3: CASSRVDSLSGNTIYF. CDR3 DNA sequence: TGCGCCAGCAGCAGGGTCGACAGTCTCTCTGGAAACACCATATATTTT.

The rearrangement links TRBV20-1 to TRBJ1-4; D is uncertain. The CDR3 contains 10 residues. V was shortened by 6 bases and J by 6 bases, with 5 bases between the two germline ends. CDR1 and CDR2 (germline): DFQATT, SNEGSKA (reference sequence). The CDR3 here is CSALDEKLFF. The CDR3 coding sequence is TGCAGTGCCCTTGATGAAAAACTGTTTTTT.

This chain joins TRBV7-2 and TRBJ1-2; D not resolved. V was pared by 0 bases and J by 7 bases, with 15 bases between. CDR3 length equals 15 residues. Germline-derived CDR1 and CDR2 are SGHTA and FQGNSA. The CDR3 sequence is CASSLARGREFGYTF. Written as DNA, the CDR3 is TGTGCCAGCAGCTTAGCGCGCGGGAGGGAGTTTGGCTACACCTTC.

The rearrangement links TRBV5-6 to TRBJ1-2; possible D gene TRBD1, 5 bases. Germline V gene sequence: CDR1 SGHDT, CDR2 YYEEEE. Trimming shortened V by 4 bases and J by 4 bases, and 20 bases separated the two germline ends. The CDR3 sequence is 16 residues long. CDR3 amino acids: CASSDGTGPSSYGYTF. The CDR3 DNA sequence: TGTGCCAGCAGCGATGGGACGGGTCCTTCAAGCTATGGCTACACCTTC.

CDR3 sequence (DNA): TGTGCCAGCAGCCTACAGGGGTTAGGTTCACCCCTCCACTTT. Its translation is CASSLQGLGSPLHF. The chain combines TRBV14 with TRBJ1-6, with 7 bases identical to TRBD1. The J segment lost 9 bases and the V segment lost 4 bases, leaving 6 bases of the junction unmatched. The CDR3 is made up of 14 amino acids. Germline assignment: CDR1 SGHDN and CDR2 FVKESK.

The chain combines TRBV5-5 with TRBJ2-5; the D gene is possibly TRBD1 (7 bases). The CDR3 contains 16 residues. Per germline, CDR1 SGHKS and CDR2 YYEKEE (reference sequence). With 3 bases removed from V and 0 bases from J, the gap between germline ends came to 15 bases. The CDR3 DNA is TGTGCCAGCAGCTCCCCGACAGGGAGGTACCAAGAGACCCAGTACTTC. It specifies CASSSPTGRYQETQYF.

The sample holds a few counts of this clone. DNA of the CDR3: TGTGCCGCCGCGGGGGCGGTGGATCAGCCCCAGCATTTT. Translated: CAAAGAVDQPQHF. The chain uses TRBV2 and TRBJ1-5; D perhaps matches TRBD1 (6 bases). V lost 11 bases, J lost 5 bases, and 16 bases lay in between. Germline V CDR1 and CDR2: SNHLY, FYNNEI. The CDR3 runs 13 residues.

This clone occurred a few times. V usage is TRBV2 and J usage is TRBJ1-5; 9 bases agree with TRBD1. The germline gives CDR1 SNHLY, CDR2 FYNNEI. With 5 bases clipped from V and 7 bases from J, the junction kept 6 bases outside the gene matches. The CDR3 is 14 amino acids. CDR3 sequence: CASSPGTGNQPQHF. CDR3 nucleotides: TGTGCCAGCAGTCCTGGGACAGGGAACCAGCCCCAGCATTTT.

In its sample, this clone was seen once. The chain has TRBV27 and TRBJ2-2; D may be TRBD1 (5 bases). Trimming shortened V by 3 bases and J by 3 bases, and 8 bases separated the two germline ends. The germline gives CDR1 MNHEY, CDR2 SMNVEV (reference sequence). The CDR3 contains 14 residues. CDR3 residues: CASSFGADTGELFF. CDR3 nucleotides: TGTGCCAGCAGTTTTGGGGCGGACACCGGGGAGCTGTTTTTT.

The V call is TRBV28, the J call TRBJ2-1, with TRBD1 matching over 7 bases. The CDR3 spans 13 residues. Losses at the gene ends were 5 bases for V and 10 bases for J; bases not matched to a gene: 8. Looked up from germline, CDR1 is MDHEN and CDR2 is SYDVKM. This CDR3 is CASSPGQALEQFF. The CDR3 nucleotides are TGTGCCAGCAGTCCCGGACAGGCTTTGGAGCAGTTCTTC.

The chain combines TRBV9 with TRBJ2-1, with 11 bases fitting TRBD2. The germline gives CDR1 SGDLS, CDR2 YYNGEE. With V trimmed by 2 bases and J by 4 bases, 2 bases remained unmatched. The CDR3 loop spans 15 amino acids. The DNA for the CDR3 is TGTGCCAGCAGCGTCACTAGCGGGAGTTACAATGAGCAGTTCTTC. Its protein is CASSVTSGSYNEQFF.

V usage is TRBV6-1 and J usage is TRBJ1-2, with D unresolved. There are 13 residues in the CDR3. Trimming cost V 1 base and J 3 bases, with 6 bases left between them. Germline V gene sequence: CDR1 MNHNS, CDR2 SASEGT. The CDR3: CASSEVVDYGYTF. CDR3 DNA sequence: TGTGCCAGCAGTGAAGTAGTCGACTATGGCTACACCTTC.